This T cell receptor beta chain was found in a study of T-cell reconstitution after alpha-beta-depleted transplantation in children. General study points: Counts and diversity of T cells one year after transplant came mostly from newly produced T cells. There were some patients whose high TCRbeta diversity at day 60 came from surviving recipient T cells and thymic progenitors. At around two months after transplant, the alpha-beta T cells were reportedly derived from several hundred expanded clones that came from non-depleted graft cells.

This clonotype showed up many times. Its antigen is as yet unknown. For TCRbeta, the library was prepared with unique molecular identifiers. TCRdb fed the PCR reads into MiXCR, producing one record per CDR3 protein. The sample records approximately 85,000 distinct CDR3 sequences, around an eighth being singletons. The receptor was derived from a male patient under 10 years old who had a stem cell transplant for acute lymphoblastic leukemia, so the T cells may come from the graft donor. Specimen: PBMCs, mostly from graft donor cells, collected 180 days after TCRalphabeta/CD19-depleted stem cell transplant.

Here the CDR3 reads CASSPGGKKETQYF. DNA for the CDR3: TGTGCCAGCTCACCAGGAGGCAAGAAAGAGACCCAGTACTTC. The chain carries TRBV18 and TRBJ2-5, with D tentatively TRBD2 (5 bases). The V end was cut by 2 bases, the J end by 3 bases, with 10 bases between. Germline V gene data show CDR1 as KGHSH and CDR2 as LQKENI. This CDR3 contains 14 residues. The full variable domain, in which reference TRBV18 and TRBJ2-5 provide the parts outside the CDR3, is NAGVMQNPRHLVRRRGQEARLRCSPMKGHSHVYWYRQLPEEGLKFMVYLQKENIIDESGMPKERFSAEFPKEGPSILRIQQVVRGDSAAYFCASSPGGKKETQYFGPGTRLLVL.